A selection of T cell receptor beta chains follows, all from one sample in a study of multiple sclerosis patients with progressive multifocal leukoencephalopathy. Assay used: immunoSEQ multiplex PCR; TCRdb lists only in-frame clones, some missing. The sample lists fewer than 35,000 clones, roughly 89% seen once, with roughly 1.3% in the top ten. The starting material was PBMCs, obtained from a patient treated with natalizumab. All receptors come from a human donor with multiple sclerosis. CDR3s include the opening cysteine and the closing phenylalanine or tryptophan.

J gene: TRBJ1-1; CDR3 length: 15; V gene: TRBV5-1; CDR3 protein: CASSLGQGVGTEAFF
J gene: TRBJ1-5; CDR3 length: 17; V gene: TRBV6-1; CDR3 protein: CASSEYPGKNSNQPQHF
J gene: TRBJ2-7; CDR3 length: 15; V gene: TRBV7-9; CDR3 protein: CASSFTAQGSYEQYF
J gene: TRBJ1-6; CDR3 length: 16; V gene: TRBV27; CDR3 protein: CASSYRTGGTNSPLHF
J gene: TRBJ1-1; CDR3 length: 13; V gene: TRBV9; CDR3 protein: CASSVEQGAEAFF
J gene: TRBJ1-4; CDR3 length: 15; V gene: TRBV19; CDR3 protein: CASSRRDRSNEKLFF
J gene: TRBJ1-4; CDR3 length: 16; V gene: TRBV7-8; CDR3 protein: CASSLAVRPAGEKLFF
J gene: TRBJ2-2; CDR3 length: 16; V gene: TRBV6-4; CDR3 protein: CASSESPYRDSGELFF
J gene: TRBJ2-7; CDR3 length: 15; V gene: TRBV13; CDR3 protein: CASSLVSGGVHEQYF
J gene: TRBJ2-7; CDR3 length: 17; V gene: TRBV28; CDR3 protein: CASSPSWGQGRTYEQYF
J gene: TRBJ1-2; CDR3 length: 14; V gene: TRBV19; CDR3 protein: CASSPRGQGYGYTF